Reported below is one T cell receptor beta chain. This sample was taken from a study of T-cell reconstitution after alpha-beta-depleted transplantation in children. Library preparation (for TCRbeta) was performed with unique molecular identifiers. TCRdb reprocessed the PCR reads via MiXCR and lists one record per CDR3 protein. There are some 400,000 distinct CDR3 sequences in the sample; approximately 20% occur only once, and about 3.8% lies in the top ten. This receptor was identified in a human donor who donated a stem cell graft to a child with acute myeloid leukemia. This specimen consisted of PBMCs from the stem cell graft donor, obtained from the stem cell graft.

The CDR3: CASYTISNEQFF. CDR3 in DNA: TGTGCCAGTTACACTATTTCTAATGAGCAGTTCTTC. The chain joins TRBV28 to TRBJ2-1; no clear D gene. Germline V lookup: CDR1 MDHEN, CDR2 SYDVKM. This CDR3 region has 12 residues. Trimming removed 9 bases from V and 7 bases from J, with 13 bases in between.